This T cell receptor beta chain was recovered during a study of blood T cells in healthy people across ages. With regard to this clonotype: Its antigen is not known.

Next came a second PCR, run for about 7 to 12 cycles, which used a sample-barcoded 5' primer along with a J-beta primer mix. TCRdb re-analysed the 5' RACE reads in MiXCR, keeping a single row per CDR3 protein. The top ten clones hold more than 2% of a sample with roughly 2 million distinct CDR3 sequences, roughly 52% of them seen once. Every donor gave around 10 milliliters of peripheral blood. Study results and caveats: Both naive CD4+ cell counts and diversity were greater in long-lived donors than in aged donors. Significant beta diversity loss was already apparent by age around 36, declining roughly linearly. Nothing was known about donor CMV status, and this possibly confounded expanded clonotype changes.

This clonotype was sampled from a woman between 40 and 50 years old in good health. Sequencing was carried out using blood.

CDR3 amino acids: CASRGPRDRYGYTF. For the CDR3, the DNA is TGTGCCAGCAGGGGTCCAAGGGATCGCTATGGCTACACCTTC. The chain combines TRBV4-2 with TRBJ1-2; D gene ambiguous. V lost 6 bases and J 4 bases, leaving 15 bases between the germline ends. This CDR3 comprises 14 residues. From germline, CDR1 is LGHNA and CDR2 YNFKEQ.